This paragraph covers one T cell receptor beta chain sequence. Its matching antigen is unknown. This specimen comes from a study of monozygotic twins with cystic fibrosis. Assay used: immunoSEQ multiplex PCR; TCRdb lists only in-frame clones, some missing. The repertoire holds 35,000 or so clones, with under 90% as singletons. Study-wide results and limits: Monozygotic CF twin pairs shared significantly more nucleotide-identical clonotypes than unrelated CF individuals did. The repertoire was suggested to be naive-dominated, clonality median approximately 0.0098. In this small cohort, shared CDR3 numbers showed no association with age, concordance or disease severity.

Germline V gene data show CDR1 as GTSNPN and CDR2 as SVGIG (reference sequence). CDR3 length: 18 amino acids. V gave up 0 bases and J gave up 2 bases, with 19 bases separating them. This TCR came from a girl aged 2-10 years with cystic fibrosis. The sample comprised blood. This chain connects TRBV30 to TRBJ2-2; weak D call: TRBD2 (6 bases). In nucleotides, the CDR3 is TGTGCCTGGAGTGTAAGGCGGGGCCGGCCCACAAACACCGGGGAGCTGTTTTTT. Translating gives CAWSVRRGRPTNTGELFF.